This TCR beta chain derives from a study of shared clonotypes between healthy human individuals. Study as a whole: The plates for each donor numbered three CD4 naive, three CD4 memory, two CD8 naive and one CD8 memory. Study outcomes and limitations: Across subsets, estimated richness was generally greater for naive than for memory populations. When naive CD4 clonotypes were compared across a few donors, about 5% were shared.

Original data processing: Filtering differed, since immunoSEQ gave only junction sequences and no quality scores. TCRdb's copy holds only in-frame clones and misses some; the assay was immunoSEQ multiplex PCR. V and J calls and clone size are as listed in that table; D and trimming were resolved from the DNA. The data show hundreds of thousands of clones, about 98% seen once. Naive-designated CD8 cells lacked CD45RO, were positively enriched for CCR7, and omitted terminally differentiated effector memory CD45RA+ cells. A note on this clone: The target antigen is unknown.

The sample consisted of naive CD8+ T cells sorted from blood. This receptor was identified in a young man in good health.

The CDR3 here is CASGTQGAGIYQPQHF. CDR3 sequence (DNA): TGTGCCAGCGGGACACAGGGGGCTGGGATTTATCAGCCCCAGCATTTT. This chain uses TRBV2 with TRBJ1-5; 9 bases line up with TRBD1. This CDR3 is built from 16 residues. Germline CDR1 reads SNHLY; CDR2 reads FYNNEI. The J segment lost 5 bases and the V segment lost 8 bases, leaving 13 bases of the junction unmatched.